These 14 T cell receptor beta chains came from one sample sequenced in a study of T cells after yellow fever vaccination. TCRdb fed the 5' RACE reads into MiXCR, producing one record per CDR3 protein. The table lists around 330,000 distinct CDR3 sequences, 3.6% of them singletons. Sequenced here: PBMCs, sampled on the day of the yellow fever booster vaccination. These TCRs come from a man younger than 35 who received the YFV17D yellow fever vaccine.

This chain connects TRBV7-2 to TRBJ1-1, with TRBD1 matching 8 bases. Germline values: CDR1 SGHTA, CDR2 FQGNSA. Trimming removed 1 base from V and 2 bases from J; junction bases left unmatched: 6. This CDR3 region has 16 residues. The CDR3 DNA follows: TGTGCCAGCAGCTTAGTTAGCGGACAGGGAAACACTGAAGCTTTCTTT. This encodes CASSLVSGQGNTEAFF.

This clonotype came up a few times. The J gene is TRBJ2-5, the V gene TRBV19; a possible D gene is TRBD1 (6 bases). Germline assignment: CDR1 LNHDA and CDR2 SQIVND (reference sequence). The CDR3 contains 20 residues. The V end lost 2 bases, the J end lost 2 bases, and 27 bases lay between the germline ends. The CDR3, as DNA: TGTGCCAGTAGTATAAAGGCAGGCGTGAGACAGGACCAAATTCAAGAGACCCAGTACTTC. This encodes CASSIKAGVRQDQIQETQYF.

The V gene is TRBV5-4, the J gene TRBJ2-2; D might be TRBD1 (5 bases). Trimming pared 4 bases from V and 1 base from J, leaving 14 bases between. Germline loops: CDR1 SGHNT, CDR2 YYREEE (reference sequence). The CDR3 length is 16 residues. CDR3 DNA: TGTGCCAGCAGCCCCCCTTCGCAGGGGAACACCGGGGAGCTGTTTTTT. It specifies CASSPPSQGNTGELFF.

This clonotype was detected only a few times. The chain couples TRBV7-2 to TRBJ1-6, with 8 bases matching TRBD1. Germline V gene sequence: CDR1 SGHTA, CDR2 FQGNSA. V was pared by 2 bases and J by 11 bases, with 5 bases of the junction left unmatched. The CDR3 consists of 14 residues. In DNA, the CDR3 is TGTGCCAGCAGCTTATCCGGACAGGGTCCACCCCTCCACTTT. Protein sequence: CASSLSGQGPPLHF.

CDR3 loop: CASSSIAGDGPDTQYF. The CDR3 coding sequence is TGTGCCAGCAGTTCCATAGCGGGGGACGGGCCAGATACGCAGTATTTT. The gene calls are TRBV27 and TRBJ2-3, with 9 bases that match TRBD2. CDR1 MNHEY and CDR2 SMNVEV come from the germline V gene (reference sequence). The CDR3 length is 16 residues. V gave up 4 bases and J gave up 4 bases; unmatched junction bases: 9.

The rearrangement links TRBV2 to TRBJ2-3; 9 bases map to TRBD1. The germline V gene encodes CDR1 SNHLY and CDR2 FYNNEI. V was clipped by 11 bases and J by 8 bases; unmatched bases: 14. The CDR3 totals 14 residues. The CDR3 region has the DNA TGTGCCTACGGCCGGGGGGACAGGGCGGGTACGCAGTATTTT. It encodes CAYGRGDRAGTQYF.

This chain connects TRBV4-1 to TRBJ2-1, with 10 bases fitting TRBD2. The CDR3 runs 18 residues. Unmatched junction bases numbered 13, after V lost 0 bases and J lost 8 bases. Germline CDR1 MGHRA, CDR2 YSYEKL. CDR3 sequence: CASSQEVWVAGGGDEQFF. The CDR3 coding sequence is TGCGCCAGCAGCCAAGAGGTTTGGGTAGCGGGGGGTGGGGATGAGCAGTTCTTC.

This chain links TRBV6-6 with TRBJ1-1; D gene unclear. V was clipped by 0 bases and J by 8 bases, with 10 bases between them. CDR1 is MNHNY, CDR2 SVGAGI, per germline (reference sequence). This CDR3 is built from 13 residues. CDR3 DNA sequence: TGTGCCAGCAGTTACTCGAATTCCGGAGAAGCTTTCTTT. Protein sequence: CASSYSNSGEAFF.

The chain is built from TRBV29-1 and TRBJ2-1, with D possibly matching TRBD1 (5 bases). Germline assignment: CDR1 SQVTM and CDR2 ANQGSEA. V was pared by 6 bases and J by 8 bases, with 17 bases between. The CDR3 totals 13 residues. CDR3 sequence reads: CSVPLGQLDEQFF. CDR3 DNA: TGCAGCGTCCCATTGGGGCAGTTGGATGAGCAGTTCTTC.

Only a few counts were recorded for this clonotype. CDR3 DNA sequence: TGCGCCAGCAGCTTCAGGACTAGTGGTTCCGAGCAGTACTTC. It yields the protein CASSFRTSGSEQYF. The J gene is TRBJ2-7, the V gene TRBV5-1; 7 nucleotides line up with TRBD2. The CDR3 contains 14 residues. Looked up from germline, CDR1 is SGHRS and CDR2 is YFSETQ. The trim removed 2 bases at V and 6 bases at J, leaving 8 bases unmatched.

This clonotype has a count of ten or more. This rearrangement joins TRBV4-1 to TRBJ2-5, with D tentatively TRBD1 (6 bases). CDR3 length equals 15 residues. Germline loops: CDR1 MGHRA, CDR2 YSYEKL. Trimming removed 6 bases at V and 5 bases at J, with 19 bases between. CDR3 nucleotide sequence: TGCGCCAGCAGGCCCTGGGGACACCCAGCGGAGACCCAGTACTTC. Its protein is CASRPWGHPAETQYF.

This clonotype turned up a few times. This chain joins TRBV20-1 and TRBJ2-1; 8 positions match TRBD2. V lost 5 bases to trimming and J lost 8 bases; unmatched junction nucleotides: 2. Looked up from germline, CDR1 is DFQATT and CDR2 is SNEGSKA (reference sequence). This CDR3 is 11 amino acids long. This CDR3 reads CSALAGYEQFF. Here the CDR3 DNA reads TGCAGTGCTTTAGCGGGGTATGAGCAGTTCTTC.

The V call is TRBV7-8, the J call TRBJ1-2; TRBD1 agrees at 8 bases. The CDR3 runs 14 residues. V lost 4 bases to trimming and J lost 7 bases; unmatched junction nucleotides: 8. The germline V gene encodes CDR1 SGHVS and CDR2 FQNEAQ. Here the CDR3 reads CASSSLDRVTGYTF. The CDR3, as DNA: TGTGCCAGCAGCTCACTGGACAGGGTAACTGGCTACACCTTC.

The CDR3 sequence: CASSLRRGATEAFF. The CDR3 nucleotides are TGTGCCAGCAGTCTACGTCGGGGGGCCACTGAAGCTTTCTTT. This sequence joins TRBV6-2 or TRBV6-3 and TRBJ1-1, with a weak D call TRBD1 (6 bases). CDR3 length equals 14 residues. V gave up 5 bases and J gave up 4 bases, with 14 bases separating them. Germline values: CDR1 MNHEY, CDR2 SVGEGT.